These 20 T cell receptor beta chains share one sample of origin, sequenced in a study of T cell responses to AZD1222 COVID-19 vaccine. Only in-frame clones appear in the TCRdb table, and some are missing; sequencing was by immunoSEQ multiplex PCR. This sample yields some 150,000 clones, of which around 84% are seen a single time; approximately 5.4% belongs to the top ten. Material: peripheral blood, obtained 28 days after the second AZD1222 dose. These receptors originate from an adult who received the AZD1222 COVID-19 vaccine.

J is TRBJ2-3 and V is TRBV6-4, with D perhaps matching TRBD2 (6 bases). CDR1 is MRHNA, CDR2 SNTAGT, per germline. Trimming removed 5 bases from V and 0 bases from J, with 12 bases in between. The CDR3 is 15 amino acids. The CDR3 nucleotides are TGTGCCAGCAGTCGGGGAGCGGGTAGCACAGATACGCAGTATTTT. Protein product: CASSRGAGSTDTQYF.

The chain carries TRBV19 and TRBJ2-1; D unclear. Germline V gene lookup returns CDR1 LNHDA and CDR2 SQIVND (reference sequence). The CDR3 has 14 amino acids. V gave up 4 bases and J gave up 7 bases, with 14 bases separating them. The CDR3: CASSRAHLRNEQFF. CDR3 nucleotides: TGTGCCAGTAGTAGAGCCCACCTTAGGAATGAGCAGTTCTTC.

V usage is TRBV6-5 and J usage is TRBJ2-5; no firm D call. Germline values: CDR1 MNHEY, CDR2 SVGAGI. This CDR3 is built from 14 residues. V gave up 4 bases and J gave up 5 bases, with 14 bases separating them. CDR3 nucleotides: TGTGCCAGCAGTTCCTTCTCACTCGGGGAGACCCAGTACTTC. Encoded protein: CASSSFSLGETQYF.

V gene TRBV19 combines with J gene TRBJ2-1; weak D call: TRBD1 (6 bases). This CDR3 comprises 13 residues. The germline V gene has CDR1 LNHDA and CDR2 SQIVND (reference sequence). Trimming left V 8 bases short and J 4 bases short, with 12 bases between. The DNA for the CDR3 is TGTGCCAGTGGGACAAGGGGGTACAATGAGCAGTTCTTC. It yields the protein CASGTRGYNEQFF.

The chain links TRBV29-1 to TRBJ1-6, with D uncertain. The V end lost 5 bases, the J end lost 6 bases, and 11 bases lay between the germline ends. The CDR3 totals 13 residues. The V gene's germline CDR1 is SQVTM and CDR2 ANQGSEA. CDR3 coding DNA: TGCAGCGTTCGGTCAGAGCCTAATTCACCCCTCCACTTT. Protein product: CSVRSEPNSPLHF.

V gene TRBV24-1 combines with J gene TRBJ1-3; 10 nucleotides line up with TRBD1. The germline CDR1 and CDR2 sequences are KGHDR and SFDVKD. The CDR3 is 16 amino acids. After removal of 4 bases from V and 2 bases from J, the junction contained 4 bases not matched to a gene. DNA for the CDR3: TGTGCCACCAGTGACTCCGGACAGGGGGCTGGAAACACCATATATTTT. This gives the protein CATSDSGQGAGNTIYF.

The chain recombines TRBV7-9 with TRBJ2-7; 7 positions agree with TRBD2. Trimming at V came to 5 bases and at J to 7 bases, leaving 14 bases not matched to a gene. This CDR3 has 15 residues. Germline-derived CDR1 and CDR2 are SEHNR and FQNEAQ (reference sequence). CDR3 DNA sequence: TGTGCCAGCAGCCTTATGAGGGAGGGCTTTTGGGAGCAGTACTTC. Translating gives CASSLMREGFWEQYF.

The chain carries TRBV5-4 and TRBJ1-2; D is perhaps TRBD1 (5 bases). Trimming took 3 bases from V and 3 from J, leaving 9 bases between them. CDR1 and CDR2 from the germline V gene are SGHNT and YYREEE (reference sequence). The CDR3 is 13 residues long. CDR3 protein: CASSSGRDYGYTF. CDR3 bases: TGTGCCAGCAGCTCGGGACGAGACTATGGCTACACCTTC.

The chain uses TRBV25-1 and TRBJ1-1; D possibly corresponds to TRBD1 (6 bases). The CDR3 totals 14 residues. Germline loops: CDR1 MGHDK, CDR2 SYGVNS. The ends were cut back, 5 bases at V and 0 bases at J, with 10 bases in the middle. CDR3 loop: CASSRNRVNTEAFF. The CDR3 DNA is TGTGCCAGCAGTCGAAACAGGGTGAACACTGAAGCTTTCTTT.

This chain uses TRBV3-1 (or the pseudogene TRBV3-2) with TRBJ1-6; D ambiguous. In germline, CDR1 is LGHDT, CDR2 YNNKEL (reference sequence). The CDR3 totals 18 residues. Between the trimmed V and J ends, which lost 0 bases and 3 bases, there was a span of 15 bases. In DNA form, the CDR3 reads TGTGCCAGCAGCCAAGACCCCTACAGAACTCTCTATAATTCACCCCTCCACTTT. Protein sequence: CASSQDPYRTLYNSPLHF.

The rearrangement uses TRBV12-5 and TRBJ2-3, with TRBD2 identical over 12 bases. CDR3 length: 14 residues. J was trimmed by 9 bases and V by 2 bases; bases with no gene match: 3. Germline CDR1 reads LGHNT; CDR2 reads FRNRAP. CDR3: CASGLSLAGGTQYF. In DNA form, the CDR3 reads TGTGCTAGTGGTTTGTCCCTAGCGGGGGGGACGCAGTATTTT.

The chain recombines TRBV10-3 with TRBJ2-1; 7 bases line up with TRBD2. CDR3 length: 14 amino acids. V was clipped by 8 bases and J by 8 bases; unmatched bases: 12. Looked up from germline, CDR1 is ENHRY and CDR2 is SYGVKD. The CDR3 nucleotides read TGTGCCATCGGGGGACTAATGCTATCCGATGAGCAGTTCTTC. Protein: CAIGGLMLSDEQFF.

This clone was found a few times. V is TRBV25-1 and J is TRBJ2-1; D gene unclear. CDR1 and CDR2 (germline): MGHDK, SYGVNS. The germline V and J ends were trimmed by 7 bases and 0 bases, with 16 bases remaining between them. This CDR3 contains 16 residues. The CDR3 region is CASTPPTVSSYNEQFF. The CDR3 DNA sequence: TGTGCCAGCACCCCCCCCACAGTAAGCTCCTACAATGAGCAGTTCTTC.

The genes are TRBV27 and TRBJ2-7; TRBD1 or TRBD2 may be the D gene (6 bases each). V was shortened by 5 bases and J by 3 bases, with 17 bases between the two germline ends. Germline CDR1 MNHEY, CDR2 SMNVEV (reference sequence). The CDR3 is 15 residues long. CDR3 in amino acids: CASSRGEWGIYEQYF. CDR3 sequence (DNA): TGTGCCAGCAGTAGGGGGGAGTGGGGGATCTACGAGCAGTACTTC.

The chain joins TRBV5-8 to TRBJ1-1, with TRBD1 matching over 9 bases. CDR1 SGHTS and CDR2 YDEGEE come from the germline V gene. The CDR3 spans 17 residues. Unmatched junction bases numbered 15, after V lost 2 bases and J lost 7 bases. This CDR3 reads CASSFFQGQGWVGEAFF. The DNA of the CDR3 is TGTGCCAGCAGCTTTTTTCAGGGACAGGGATGGGTGGGTGAAGCTTTCTTT.

The sample holds one count of this clone. The chain employs TRBV4-2 and TRBJ2-7; a possible D gene is TRBD2 (6 bases). Per germline, CDR1 LGHNA and CDR2 YNFKEQ. Trimming left V 0 bases short and J 6 bases short, with 18 bases between. The CDR3 loop spans 16 amino acids. The CDR3 loop reads CASSQDLERGGREQYF. CDR3 DNA: TGTGCCAGCAGCCAAGATTTAGAAAGGGGAGGACGCGAGCAGTACTTC.

The V and J genes are TRBV28 and TRBJ2-6, with unresolved D. V shed 1 base and J shed 2 bases, with 15 bases lying between them. The germline V gene has CDR1 MDHEN and CDR2 SYDVKM. The CDR3 has 18 residues. The CDR3 bases are TGTGCCAGCAGTTTATTGGACGCCTCGGCGGCTGGGGCCAACGTCCTGACTTTC. Residues: CASSLLDASAAGANVLTF.

This chain's CDR3 is CASSPDTWGPQHF. DNA for the CDR3: TGTGCCAGCAGCCCGGATACCTGGGGGCCCCAGCATTTT. J is TRBJ1-5 and V is TRBV27; unclear D gene. The CDR3 is 13 residues long. Germline V gene data show CDR1 as MNHEY and CDR2 as SMNVEV (reference sequence). V gave up 6 bases and J gave up 9 bases, with 15 bases separating them.

The J gene is TRBJ2-7, the V gene TRBV7-2, with 7 bases lining up with TRBD1. Germline V CDR1 and CDR2: SGHTA, FQGNSA. The CDR3 covers 14 residues. Losses at the gene ends were 5 bases for V and 1 base for J; bases not matched to a gene: 5. The CDR3 here is CASSRDSLSYEQYF. The DNA of the CDR3 is TGTGCCAGCAGCAGGGACAGTTTGTCCTACGAGCAGTACTTC.

The rearrangement uses TRBV5-1 and TRBJ2-3, with 9 nucleotides matching TRBD1. Germline lookup yields CDR1 SGHRS and CDR2 YFSETQ. The CDR3 contains 16 residues. Trimming at V came to 2 bases and at J to 0 bases, leaving 4 bases not matched to a gene. The CDR3 coding sequence is TGCGCCAGCAGCTTCCTGACAGGGGGAAGCACAGATACGCAGTATTTT. The encoded protein is CASSFLTGGSTDTQYF.